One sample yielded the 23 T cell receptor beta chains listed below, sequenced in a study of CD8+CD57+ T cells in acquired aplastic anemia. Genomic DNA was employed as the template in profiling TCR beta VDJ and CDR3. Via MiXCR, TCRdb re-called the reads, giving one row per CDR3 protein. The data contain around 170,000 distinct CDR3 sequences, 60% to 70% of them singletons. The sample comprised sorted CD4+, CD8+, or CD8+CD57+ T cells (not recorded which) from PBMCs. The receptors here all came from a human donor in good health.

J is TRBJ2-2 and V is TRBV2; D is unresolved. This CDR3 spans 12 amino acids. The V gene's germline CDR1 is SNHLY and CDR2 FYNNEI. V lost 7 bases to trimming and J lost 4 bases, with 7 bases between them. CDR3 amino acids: CASKIGTGELFF. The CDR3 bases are TGTGCCAGCAAGATAGGCACCGGGGAGCTGTTTTTT.

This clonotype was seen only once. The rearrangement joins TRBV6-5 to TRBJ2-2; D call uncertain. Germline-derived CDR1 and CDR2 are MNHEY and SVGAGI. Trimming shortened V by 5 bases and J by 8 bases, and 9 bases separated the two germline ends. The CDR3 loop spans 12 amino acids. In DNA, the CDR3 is TGTGCCAGCAGTGACGAGAGGGGGGAGCTGTTTTTT. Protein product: CASSDERGELFF.

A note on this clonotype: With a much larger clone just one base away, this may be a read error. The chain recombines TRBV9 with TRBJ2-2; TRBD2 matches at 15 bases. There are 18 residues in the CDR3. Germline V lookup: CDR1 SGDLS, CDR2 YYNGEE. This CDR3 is CANSAGLAGGALAGELFF. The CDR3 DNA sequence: TGTGCCAACAGCGCCGGACTAGCGGGGGGGGCGCTAGCCGGGGAGCTGTTTTTT.

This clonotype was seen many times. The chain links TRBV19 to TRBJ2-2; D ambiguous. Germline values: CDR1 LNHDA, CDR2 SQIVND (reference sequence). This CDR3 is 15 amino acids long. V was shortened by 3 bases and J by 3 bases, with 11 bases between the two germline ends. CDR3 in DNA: TGTGCCAGTAGTATTAACCCTTGGCACACCGGGGAGCTGTTTTTT. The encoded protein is CASSINPWHTGELFF.

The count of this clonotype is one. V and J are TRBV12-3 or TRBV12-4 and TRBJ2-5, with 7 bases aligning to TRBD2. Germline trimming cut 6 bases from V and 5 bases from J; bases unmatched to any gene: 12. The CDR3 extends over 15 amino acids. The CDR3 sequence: CASSQSPGLVETQYF. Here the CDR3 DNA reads TGTGCCAGCAGCCAATCCCCCGGACTAGTCGAGACCCAGTACTTC.

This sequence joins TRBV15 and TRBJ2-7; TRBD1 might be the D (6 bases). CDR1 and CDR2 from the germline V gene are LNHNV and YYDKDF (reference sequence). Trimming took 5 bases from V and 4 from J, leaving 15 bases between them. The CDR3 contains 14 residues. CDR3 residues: CATSHTQDRYEQYF. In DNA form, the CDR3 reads TGTGCCACCAGCCATACTCAGGACAGATACGAGCAGTACTTC.

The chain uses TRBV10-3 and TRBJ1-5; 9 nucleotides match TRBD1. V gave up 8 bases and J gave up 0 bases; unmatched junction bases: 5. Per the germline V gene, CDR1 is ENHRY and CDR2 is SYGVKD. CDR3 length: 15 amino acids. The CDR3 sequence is CAIGDREDSNQPQHF. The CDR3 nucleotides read TGTGCCATCGGGGACAGGGAAGATAGCAATCAGCCCCAGCATTTT.

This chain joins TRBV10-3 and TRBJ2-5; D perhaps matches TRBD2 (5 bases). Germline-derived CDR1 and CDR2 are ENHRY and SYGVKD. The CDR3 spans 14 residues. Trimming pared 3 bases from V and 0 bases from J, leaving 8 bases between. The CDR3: CAISDGVHQETQYF. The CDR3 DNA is TGTGCCATCAGTGACGGGGTGCACCAAGAGACCCAGTACTTC.

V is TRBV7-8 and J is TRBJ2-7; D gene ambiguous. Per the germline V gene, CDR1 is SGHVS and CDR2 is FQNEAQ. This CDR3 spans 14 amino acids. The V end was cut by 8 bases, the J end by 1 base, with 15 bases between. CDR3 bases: TGTGCCAGCCTCGACCGTGAGGTGTCCTACGAGCAGTACTTC. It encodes CASLDREVSYEQYF.

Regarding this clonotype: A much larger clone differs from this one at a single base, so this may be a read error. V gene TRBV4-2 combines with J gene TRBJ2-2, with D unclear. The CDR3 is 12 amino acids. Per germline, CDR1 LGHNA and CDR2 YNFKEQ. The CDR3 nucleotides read TGTGCCGGCAGCCAATCGGCCGGGGAGCTGTTTTTT. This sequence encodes CAGSQSAGELFF.

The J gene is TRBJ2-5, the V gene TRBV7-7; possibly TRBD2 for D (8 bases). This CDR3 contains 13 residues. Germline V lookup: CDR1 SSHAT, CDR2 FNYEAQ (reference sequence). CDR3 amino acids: CASGDSLRGTQYF. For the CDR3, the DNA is TGTGCTAGCGGGGACAGCTTACGTGGGACCCAGTACTTC.

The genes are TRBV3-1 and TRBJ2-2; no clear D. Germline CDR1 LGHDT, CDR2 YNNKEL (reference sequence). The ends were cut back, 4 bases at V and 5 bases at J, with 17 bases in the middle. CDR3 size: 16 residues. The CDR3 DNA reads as TGTGCCAGCAGCCCAGCTCTCGGTGTAGTAACCGGGGAGCTGTTTTTT. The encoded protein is CASSPALGVVTGELFF.

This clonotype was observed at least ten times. CDR3 coding DNA: TGCGCCAGCAGCCAAGTAACTAGCGGGACCGCCACGACGCAGTATTTT. Protein sequence: CASSQVTSGTATTQYF. The chain is built from TRBV4-1 and TRBJ2-3, with 10 bases lining up with TRBD2. CDR1 and CDR2 (germline): MGHRA, YSYEKL. The CDR3 runs to 16 residues. Trimming removed 1 base from V and 9 bases from J; junction bases left unmatched: 10.

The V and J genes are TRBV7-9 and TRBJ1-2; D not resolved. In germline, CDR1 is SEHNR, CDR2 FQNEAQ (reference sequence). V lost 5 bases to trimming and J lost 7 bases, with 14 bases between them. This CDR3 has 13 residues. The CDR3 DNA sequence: TGTGCCAGCAGCCCTCCCGGGGTAGGTGGCTACACCTTC. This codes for CASSPPGVGGYTF.

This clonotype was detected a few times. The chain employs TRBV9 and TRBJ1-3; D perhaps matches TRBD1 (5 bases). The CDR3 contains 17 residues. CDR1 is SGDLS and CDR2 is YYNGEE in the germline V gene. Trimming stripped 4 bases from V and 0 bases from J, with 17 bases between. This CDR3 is CASSLRWGGSSGNTIYF. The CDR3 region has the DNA TGTGCCAGCAGCTTGAGGTGGGGGGGAAGCTCTGGAAACACCATATATTTT.

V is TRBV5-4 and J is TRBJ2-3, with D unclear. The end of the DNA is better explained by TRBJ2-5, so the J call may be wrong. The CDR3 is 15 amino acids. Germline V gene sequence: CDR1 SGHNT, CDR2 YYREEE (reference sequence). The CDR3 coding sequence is TGTGCCAGCAGCATCGCCCAACAGCCCCAGTCGACCCAGTACTTC. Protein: CASSIAQQPQSTQYF.

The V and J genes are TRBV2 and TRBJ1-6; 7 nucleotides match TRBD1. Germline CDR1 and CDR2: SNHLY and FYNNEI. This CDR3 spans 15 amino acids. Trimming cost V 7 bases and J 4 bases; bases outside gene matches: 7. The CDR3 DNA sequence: TGTGCCAGCATCCGAGGACAGGCATATAATTCACCCCTCCACTTT. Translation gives CASIRGQAYNSPLHF. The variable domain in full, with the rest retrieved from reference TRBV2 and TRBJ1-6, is EPEVTQTPSHQVTQMGQEVILRCVPISNHLYFYWYRQILGQKVEFLVSFYNNEISEKSEIFDDQFSVERPDGSNFTLKIRSTKLEDSAMYFCASIRGQAYNSPLHFGNGTRLTVT.

As DNA, the CDR3 is TGCAGTTACAACAGGGGCGGACAAGCTTTCTTT. Amino acid sequence: CSYNRGGQAFF. V and J are TRBV20-1 and TRBJ1-1; 7 positions agree with TRBD1. After removal of 8 bases from V and 9 bases from J, the junction contained 9 bases not matched to a gene. Germline V gene lookup returns CDR1 DFQATT and CDR2 SNEGSKA (reference sequence). The CDR3 extends over 11 amino acids.

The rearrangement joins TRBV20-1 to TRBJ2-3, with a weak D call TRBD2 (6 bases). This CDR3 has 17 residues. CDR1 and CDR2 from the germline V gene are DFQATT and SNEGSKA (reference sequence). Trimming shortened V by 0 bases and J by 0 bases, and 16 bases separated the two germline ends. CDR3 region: CSAREGSGTLSTDTQYF. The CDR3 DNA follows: TGCAGTGCTAGAGAGGGTAGCGGTACCCTAAGCACAGATACGCAGTATTTT.

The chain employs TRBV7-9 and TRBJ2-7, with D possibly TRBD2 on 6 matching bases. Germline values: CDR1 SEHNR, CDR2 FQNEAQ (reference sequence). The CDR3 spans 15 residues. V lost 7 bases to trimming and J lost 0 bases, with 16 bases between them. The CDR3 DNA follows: TGTGCCAGCACCACTGGCCGGGGGAGCTCCTACGAGCAGTACTTC. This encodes CASTTGRGSSYEQYF. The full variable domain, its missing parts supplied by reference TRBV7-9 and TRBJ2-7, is DTGVSQNPRHKITKRGQNVTFRCDPISEHNRLYWYRQTLGQGPEFLTYFQNEAQLEKSRLLSDRFSAERPKGSFSTLEIQRTEQGDSAMYLCASTTGRGSSYEQYFGPGTRLTVT.

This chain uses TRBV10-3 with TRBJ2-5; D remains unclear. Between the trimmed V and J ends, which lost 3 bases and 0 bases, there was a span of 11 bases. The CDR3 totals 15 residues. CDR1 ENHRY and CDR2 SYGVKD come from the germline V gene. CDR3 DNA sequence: TGTGCCATCAGTGAAGGGTCCTCGTACCAAGAGACCCAGTACTTC. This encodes CAISEGSSYQETQYF.

This CDR3 reads CASSENTDTQYF. DNA for the CDR3: TGCGCCAGCAGCGAAAACACAGATACGCAGTATTTT. The chain recombines TRBV5-1 with TRBJ2-3; D ambiguous. The V and J ends lost 4 bases and 2 bases respectively, with 5 bases between them. CDR3 length equals 12 residues. From germline, CDR1 is SGHRS and CDR2 YFSETQ.

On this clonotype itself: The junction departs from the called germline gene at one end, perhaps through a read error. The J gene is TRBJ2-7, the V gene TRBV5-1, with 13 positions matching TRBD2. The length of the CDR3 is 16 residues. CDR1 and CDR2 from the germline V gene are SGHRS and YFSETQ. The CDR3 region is CASSRPKLAGGDEQYF. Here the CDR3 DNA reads TGTGCCAGCAGCCGTCCTAAACTAGCGGGAGGGGACGAGCAGTACTTC.